A single sample is the source of the 24 T cell receptor beta chains below, sequenced in a study of blood T cells in healthy people across ages. Alongside a J-beta primer mix, a sample-barcoded 5' primer served in a second PCR lasting roughly 7 to 11 cycles. TCRdb recomputed calls from the 5' RACE reads with MiXCR, one row per CDR3 protein. The profile covers approximately 690,000 distinct CDR3 sequences, with approximately 50% appearing a single time and more than 35% taken by the ten largest. The material sequenced was blood. These receptors all come from a man aged 55-75 years in good health.

The table lists this clonotype with a count of one. This rearrangement joins TRBV6-1 to TRBJ2-7; D is unresolved. Per germline, CDR1 MNHNS and CDR2 SASEGT. V lost 6 bases and J lost 2, with 8 bases in between. The CDR3 spans 12 residues. CDR3 in DNA: TGTGCCAGCAGGGTTGGACCCTACGAGCAGTACTTC. This sequence encodes CASRVGPYEQYF.

Many counts were recorded for this clonotype. J is TRBJ2-5 and V is TRBV12-3 or TRBV12-4, with 13 bases aligning to TRBD2. The J segment lost 5 bases and the V segment lost 6 bases, leaving 6 bases of the junction unmatched. The CDR3 length is 15 residues. CDR3 amino acids: CASSRTSGGGETQYF. Here the CDR3 DNA reads TGTGCCAGCAGCCGTACTAGCGGGGGGGGTGAGACCCAGTACTTC.

This clonotype was counted a few times. The genes are TRBV4-1 and TRBJ1-4; D is possibly TRBD1 (5 bases). Germline CDR1 MGHRA, CDR2 YSYEKL. V lost 1 base and J lost 8, with 8 bases in between. CDR3 length: 13 residues. For the CDR3, the DNA is TGCGCCAGCAGCCAAGGCAGGGCGGAAAAACTGTTTTTT. It specifies CASSQGRAEKLFF.

The V call is TRBV20-1, the J call TRBJ2-6, with a weak D call TRBD2 (5 bases). Per germline, CDR1 DFQATT and CDR2 SNEGSKA (reference sequence). The CDR3 runs to 18 residues. Trimming took 0 bases from V and 0 from J, leaving 15 bases between them. The CDR3 DNA reads TGCAGTGCTAGAGATGTGAAGGCAGCGGCCTCTGGGGCCAACGTCCTGACTTTC. This sequence encodes CSARDVKAAASGANVLTF.

The J gene is TRBJ2-7, the V gene TRBV10-1; a possible D gene is TRBD1 (6 bases). Germline V gene sequence: CDR1 WNHNN, CDR2 SYGVQD (reference sequence). CDR3 size: 15 residues. The V end was cut by 3 bases, the J end by 2 bases, with 14 bases between. CDR3 loop: CASSDRRTVPYEQYF. The CDR3 DNA follows: TGCGCCAGCAGTGACCGACGGACAGTGCCCTACGAGCAGTACTTC.

The chain carries TRBV7-2 and TRBJ1-6; 10 nucleotides match TRBD1. This CDR3 comprises 16 residues. The V and J ends lost 7 bases and 9 bases, in that order; junction bases with no gene match: 12. Germline values: CDR1 SGHTA, CDR2 FQGNSA. The CDR3 here is CASNARDRGSSSPLHF. As DNA, the CDR3 is TGTGCCAGCAACGCCCGGGACAGGGGTTCCAGTTCACCCCTCCACTTT.

V usage is TRBV5-1 and J usage is TRBJ2-5; weak D call: TRBD1 (6 bases). CDR1 and CDR2 from the germline V gene are SGHRS and YFSETQ. The CDR3 runs 14 residues. V gave up 3 bases and J gave up 11 bases, with 20 bases separating them. CDR3 DNA sequence: TGCGCCAGCAGCTCCGGGGTCTCACAGGGAGAGCAGTACTTC. Translated, it gives CASSSGVSQGEQYF.

This clonotype was observed a single time. The chain recombines TRBV7-8 with TRBJ2-1, with D possibly called TRBD1 or TRBD2 (5 bases each). This CDR3 region has 13 residues. Trimming shortened V by 0 bases and J by 13 bases, and 13 bases separated the two germline ends. Germline V gene data show CDR1 as SGHVS and CDR2 as FQNEAQ. CDR3 in DNA: TGTGCCAGCAGCTTAGCCCCCAGGGAGACCCAGTTCTTC. It yields the protein CASSLAPRETQFF.

The J gene is TRBJ2-4, the V gene TRBV13; TRBD1 is a possible D gene (5 bases). CDR1 is PRHDT, CDR2 FYEKMQ, per germline (reference sequence). The CDR3 spans 15 residues. V was pared by 5 bases and J by 0 bases, with 11 bases between. The CDR3 region has the DNA TGTGCCAGCAGCACAGTTAGGGGAGCCAAAAACATTCAGTACTTC. Protein product: CASSTVRGAKNIQYF.

The gene calls are TRBV5-1 and TRBJ1-4, with D possibly being TRBD1 (6 bases). Trimming pared 4 bases from V and 0 bases from J, leaving 10 bases between. Germline CDR1 SGHRS, CDR2 YFSETQ. The CDR3 extends over 15 amino acids. CDR3 region: CASSPGQSTNEKLFF. The CDR3 bases are TGCGCCAGCAGCCCCGGACAGTCAACTAATGAAAAACTGTTTTTT.

J is TRBJ2-6 and V is TRBV5-1; D is tentatively TRBD1 or TRBD2 (5 bases each). V was clipped by 4 bases and J by 3 bases, with 11 bases between them. CDR1 and CDR2 from the germline V gene are SGHRS and YFSETQ. This CDR3 is built from 15 residues. This CDR3 reads CASSLGTFGANVLTF. DNA of the CDR3: TGCGCCAGCAGCCTAGGGACGTTTGGGGCCAACGTCCTGACTTTC.

This clonotype was seen a handful of times. The V gene is TRBV18, the J gene TRBJ2-5, with 7 nucleotides matching TRBD1. Matching the DNA end better, TRBJ2-7 makes the J call doubtful. The CDR3 consists of 13 residues. CDR1 KGHSH and CDR2 LQKENI come from the germline V gene. CDR3 bases: TGTGCCAGCTCGCGGACAGGTTTTTACGAGCAGTACTTC. Amino acid sequence: CASSRTGFYEQYF.

The V and J genes are TRBV11-2 and TRBJ2-3; 10 bases map to TRBD1. With V trimmed by 4 bases and J by 5 bases, 15 bases remained unmatched. This CDR3 comprises 18 residues. Germline loops: CDR1 SGHAT, CDR2 FQNNGV. DNA for the CDR3: TGTGCCAGCAGCTACAACTATTGGGACAGGGGTAAAGGAGATACGCAGTATTTT. Translated, it gives CASSYNYWDRGKGDTQYF.

V and J are TRBV12-3 or TRBV12-4 and TRBJ1-2; D is perhaps TRBD1 (5 bases). The V end lost 3 bases, the J end lost 2 bases, and 16 bases lay between the germline ends. The CDR3 covers 16 residues. The CDR3 reads CASSLGGDSGNYGYTF. CDR3 nucleotides: TGTGCCAGCAGTTTGGGGGGAGACAGTGGGAACTATGGCTACACCTTC.

The rearrangement uses TRBV29-1 and TRBJ1-2; D may be TRBD1 (6 bases). From germline, CDR1 is SQVTM and CDR2 ANQGSEA. The CDR3 has 14 residues. The V gene lost 7 bases and the J gene lost 4 bases, with 19 bases spanning the gap. This CDR3 reads CSDLPFRGPYGYTF. In DNA, the CDR3 is TGCAGCGATCTCCCGTTCAGGGGTCCCTATGGCTACACCTTC.

This clonotype was observed a few times. CDR3 protein: CSAGQGSDYGYTF. CDR3 DNA sequence: TGCAGCGCAGGACAGGGGTCCGACTATGGCTACACCTTC. V usage is TRBV29-1 and J usage is TRBJ1-2; the match to TRBD1 covers 9 bases. V shed 7 bases, J shed 3 bases, and the junction held 6 bases outside the gene matches. CDR3 length: 13 amino acids. Germline CDR1 is SQVTM and CDR2 is ANQGSEA.

The genes are TRBV5-1 and TRBJ1-1, with unresolved D. The V gene lost 0 bases and the J gene lost 11 bases, with 17 bases spanning the gap. Per germline, CDR1 SGHRS and CDR2 YFSETQ. The CDR3 has 14 amino acids. CDR3 in amino acids: CASSLEGGQLTAFF. In DNA form, the CDR3 reads TGCGCCAGCAGCTTGGAAGGCGGGCAGTTGACTGCTTTCTTT.

The V gene is TRBV2, the J gene TRBJ2-3; 7 bases align to TRBD2. After removal of 3 bases from V and 4 bases from J, the junction contained 7 bases not matched to a gene. CDR1 is SNHLY and CDR2 is FYNNEI in the germline V gene. The CDR3 has 15 residues. CDR3 bases: TGTGCCAGCAGTGAGCGGGGGACTATAGCAGATACGCAGTATTTT. Its protein is CASSERGTIADTQYF.

This clonotype was found once. This chain connects TRBV20-1 to TRBJ1-5; a possible D gene is TRBD1 (6 bases). The CDR3 totals 13 residues. Per germline, CDR1 DFQATT and CDR2 SNEGSKA (reference sequence). V lost 6 bases, J lost 7 bases, and 16 bases lay in between. Written as DNA, the CDR3 is TGCAGTGCCCCATTAGGGGGAAACCAGCCCCAGCATTTT. It encodes CSAPLGGNQPQHF.

This clonotype was observed a handful of times. The V call is TRBV7-9, the J call TRBJ2-7; TRBD1 aligns across 7 bases. The CDR3 length is 13 residues. Looked up from germline, CDR1 is SEHNR and CDR2 is FQNEAQ (reference sequence). Trimming cost V 5 bases and J 3 bases; bases outside gene matches: 4. The CDR3 is CASSGGQYYEQYF. The CDR3 nucleotides are TGTGCCAGCAGCGGGGGACAGTACTACGAGCAGTACTTC.

J is TRBJ1-4 and V is TRBV11-2; 7 bases fit TRBD1. V gave up 1 base and J gave up 7 bases; unmatched junction bases: 6. The V gene's germline CDR1 is SGHAT and CDR2 FQNNGV. The CDR3 spans 15 residues. CDR3 nucleotides: TGTGCCAGCAGCTTAGCGGCAGGGGGGAGTGAAAAACTGTTTTTT. This encodes CASSLAAGGSEKLFF.

This clonotype was seen many times. V is TRBV4-2 and J is TRBJ2-5, with 9 bases identical to TRBD1. The CDR3 runs to 13 residues. Germline trimming cut 0 bases from V and 13 bases from J; bases unmatched to any gene: 6. Germline V gives CDR1 LGHNA, CDR2 YNFKEQ. The CDR3 is CASSQDGTGLMYF. CDR3 bases: TGTGCCAGCAGCCAAGATGGGACAGGGCTCATGTACTTC.

The chain employs TRBV19 and TRBJ1-1, with unresolved D. With 3 bases removed from V and 0 bases from J, the gap between germline ends came to 11 bases. Germline CDR1 and CDR2: LNHDA and SQIVND (reference sequence). This CDR3 region has 15 residues. In DNA form, the CDR3 reads TGTGCCAGTAGTATCGGGCATCCCATGAACACTGAAGCTTTCTTT. Residues: CASSIGHPMNTEAFF.

The chain joins TRBV6-2 or TRBV6-3 to TRBJ1-4; D unresolved. Deletions cut 2 bases from V and 5 bases from J, with 12 bases between. Germline CDR1 and CDR2: MNHEY and SVGEGT. The CDR3 sequence is 15 residues long. The CDR3 nucleotides read TGTGCCAGCAGTTACCCCGCGGCCTTAAATGAAAAACTGTTTTTT. This encodes CASSYPAALNEKLFF.